The rows below give T cell receptor beta chains drawn from one sample of a study of OX40 agonist ivuxolimab in advanced cancers. Assay: immunoSEQ multiplex PCR; the TCRdb copy retains only in-frame clones and omits some. The sample consists of around 60,000 clones, about nine tenths of them appearing once. The sample consisted of CD4+ or CD8+ T cells sorted from blood, taken in a trial of the OX40 agonist ivuxolimab. These receptors were obtained from an adult with an advanced solid tumor such as melanoma, head and neck, liver or kidney cancer. Both conserved end residues are part of each CDR3. Part of the rows lack a size; the others show once, few, many or a class for expanded clones.

>TRBV6-1|14|.
CASKGSYSNQPQHF
>TRBV7-2|16|.
CASSPGLAGGTDTQYF
>TRBV6-1|12|.
CASSRIYNEQFF
>TRBV6-1|14|.
CASSEAARNEKLFF
>TRBV4-3|16|few
CASSQDRGGYYNEQFF
>TRBV6-1|18|.
CASSELHSPGRGLGEQYF
>TRBV18|15|.
CASSPLQGANQPQHF
>TRBV27|14|once
CASSLLAGAEPQYF
>TRBV5-1|18|.
CASSLAFSGGRDAGELFF
>TRBV5-4|12|once
CASTRPDYGYTF
>TRBV7-8|12|.
CASSLPGQGAFF
>TRBV28|11|.
CASGSAAEQYF
>TRBV7-9|14|once
CASSRSGLGTEAFF
>TRBV7-9|15|.
CASSLRDIWDYGYTF
>TRBV27|12|.
CASYTGPTEAFF
>TRBV10-2|16|.
CASTQAPTGSGNTIYF
>TRBV19|15|.
CASSIFTRNTGELFF
>TRBV28|12|.
CASRISNQPQHF
>TRBV4-1|13|once
CASSQATVNEQFF
>TRBV6-5|13|.
CASRRRVGHGYTF
>TRBV6-5|13|once
CASRRTESYEQYF
>TRBV5-1|13|few
CASSFGGNTEAFF
>TRBV5-1|15|.
CASSYTGGSTDTQYF
>TRBV4-3|15|.
CASSQDRASYNEQFF
>TRBV6-5|12|.
CARRDFQETQYF
>TRBV28|15|.
CASSQKQGVDYGYTF
>TRBV5-1|13|.
CASRMTGDYGYTF
>TRBV21-1|13|.
CASSAQELDTQYF
>TRBV9|14|.
CASSAGVGNQPQHF
>TRBV5-4|15|.
CASSLEGQGSYEQYF
>TRBV7-9|16|.
CASSPPGGDSNQPQHF
>TRBV5-4|12|.
CASSLQVGELFF
>TRBV19|17|.
CASRSLAGGLNTGELFF
>TRBV27|13|.
CASSVVAGENRSF
>TRBV6-1|14|.
CASSEREGLEKLFF
>TRBV2|14|few
CASSYDMGSQPQHF
>TRBV5-4|18|.
CASSLGGTSGPHTGELFF
>TRBV10-3|14|.
CAISESRGWETQYF
>TRBV7-3|14|.
CASSLLREAGELFF
>TRBV28|11|.
CASKTLNEQFF
>TRBV7-2|16|.
CASTPQTGVLTDTQYF
>TRBV5-4|16|.
CASSEPGKGAGETQYF
>TRBV10-3|13|.
CAIRRQYDQPQHF
>TRBV6-6|11|.
CASSPSYEQYF
>TRBV30|13|.
CAWNDRTNYGYTF
>TRBV7-2|16|once
CASSLRGGLYTGELFF
>TRBV9|16|.
CASSSHGGGNTGELFF
>TRBV18|14|.
CASSRETTNEKLFF
>TRBV18|14|.
CASSPPGGYNEQFF
>TRBV2|16|once
CASRRRGAPTYNEQFF
>TRBV10-3|13|.
CAMSNSTNEKLFF
>TRBV15|17|.
CATSREGAAGAYNEQFF
>TRBV9|14|.
CASSVAWGWETQYF
>TRBV2|13|.
CASSEEGVYEQYF